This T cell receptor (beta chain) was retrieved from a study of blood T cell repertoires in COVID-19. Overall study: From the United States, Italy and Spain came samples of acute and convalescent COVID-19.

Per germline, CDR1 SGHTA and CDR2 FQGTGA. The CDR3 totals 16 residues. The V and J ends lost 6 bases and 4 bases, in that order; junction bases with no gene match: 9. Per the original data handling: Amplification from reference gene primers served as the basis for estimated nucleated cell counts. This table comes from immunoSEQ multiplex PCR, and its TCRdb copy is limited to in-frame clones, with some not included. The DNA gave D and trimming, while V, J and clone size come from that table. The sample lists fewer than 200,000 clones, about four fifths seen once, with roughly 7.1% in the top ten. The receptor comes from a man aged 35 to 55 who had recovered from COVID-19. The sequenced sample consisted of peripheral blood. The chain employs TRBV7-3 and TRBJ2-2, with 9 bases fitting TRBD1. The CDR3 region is CASRSQQGAGTGELFF. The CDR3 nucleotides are TGTGCCAGCAGGTCCCAACAGGGGGCGGGCACCGGGGAGCTGTTTTTT.